Presented here are 5 T cell receptor beta chains from one specimen sequenced in a study of blood T cell repertoires in COVID-19. Sequencing used immunoSEQ multiplex PCR; TCRdb keeps in-frame clones, though not all of them. The sample lists under 200,000 clones, roughly 83% seen once, with 13% to 15% in the top ten. The sample consisted of peripheral blood. The source is a man aged 18 to 30 with active or convalescent COVID-19.

With respect to this clone: Other DNA sequences in this sample translate to the same CDR3. The V gene is TRBV18, the J gene TRBJ2-7, with D maybe TRBD1 (6 bases). Looked up from germline, CDR1 is KGHSH and CDR2 is LQKENI. Trimming removed 1 base from V and 3 bases from J, with 10 bases in between. This CDR3 has 14 amino acids. The CDR3 nucleotides are TGTGCCAGCTCACCACGGGACACCGACTACGAGCAGTACTTC. Protein product: CASSPRDTDYEQYF.

V gene TRBV9 combines with J gene TRBJ1-2, with 10 nucleotides matching TRBD1. CDR1 SGDLS and CDR2 YYNGEE come from the germline V gene. V shed 1 base and J 0 bases; nucleotides not matched to a gene: 6. The CDR3 covers 17 residues. The CDR3 loop is CASSVTPGTGANYGYTF. CDR3 nucleotide sequence: TGTGCCAGCAGCGTAACCCCCGGGACAGGGGCTAACTATGGCTACACCTTC.

The V and J genes are TRBV19 and TRBJ1-1, with a weak D call TRBD1 (6 bases). Germline CDR1 and CDR2: LNHDA and SQIVND (reference sequence). The CDR3 spans 13 residues. Between the trimmed V and J ends, which lost 5 bases and 1 base, there was a span of 8 bases. The CDR3 is CASSQGPNTEAFF. The CDR3 DNA reads as TGTGCCAGTAGTCAGGGGCCGAACACTGAAGCTTTCTTT.

The chain uses TRBV28 and TRBJ1-1; possibly TRBD1 for D (5 bases). Per germline, CDR1 MDHEN and CDR2 SYDVKM. The length of the CDR3 is 15 residues. Deletions cut 7 bases from V and 0 bases from J, with 15 bases between. The CDR3 coding sequence is TGTGCCAGCAACCCCCTGGGGGACTTGAACACTGAAGCTTTCTTT. Translating it yields CASNPLGDLNTEAFF.

The J gene is TRBJ1-4, the V gene TRBV28, with 7 bases identical to TRBD1. CDR3 length: 17 amino acids. Germline V gives CDR1 MDHEN, CDR2 SYDVKM. V gave up 6 bases and J gave up 10 bases; unmatched junction bases: 20. This CDR3 is CASRSGTERWIEGKLFF. CDR3 sequence (DNA): TGTGCCAGCAGGTCCGGGACAGAGCGGTGGATTGAAGGAAAACTGTTTTTT.